The 17 T cell receptor beta chains presented below share a single source sample, sequenced in a study of T cells in women clearing cervical HPV infection. The data were produced by immunoSEQ multiplex PCR, yet TCRdb's version contains in-frame clones alone and is incomplete. The sample data list around 20,000 clones. Sequencing was performed on blood buffy coat. The receptors come from a woman between 18 and 70 years old with a cervical HPV16 infection that either progressed to CIN3+ or cleared (not recorded which).

On this clone itself: The sequence runs out 3 residues before the end of the CDR3; the remainder is reconstructed from the germline J gene. The rearrangement uses TRBV6-2 or TRBV6-3 and TRBJ2-2; 9 bases are a match to TRBD1. CDR3 length: 15 amino acids. Germline V gives CDR1 MNHEY, CDR2 SVGEGT. The V segment lost 4 bases and the J segment 7 bases; nucleotides outside the gene matches: 7. The sequenced part of the CDR3 DNA is TGTGCCAGCAGTTCTCACAGGGGGCGTATCGGGGAG. Its protein product is CASSSHRGRIGE. The whole CDR3 region reads CASSSHRGRIGELFF.

This chain's CDR3 is CSVEDLGQRSGYTF. The CDR3 DNA, read in part, is TGCAGCGTTGAAGATCTGGGACAGCGCTCTGGC. V usage is TRBV29-1 and J usage is TRBJ1-2; 7 nucleotides match TRBD1. The CDR3 end falls 3 residues outside the read, so it is completed with the germline J gene. The V and J ends lost 0 bases and 7 bases, in that order; junction bases with no gene match: 8. This CDR3 contains 14 residues. In germline, CDR1 is SQVTM, CDR2 ANQGSEA.

This clone is deemed medium-sized by its frequency. The read terminates 3 residues ahead of where the CDR3 ends, so the germline J gene completes it. The rearrangement links TRBV7-2 to TRBJ2-7; 7 bases are a match to TRBD2. Germline CDR1 is SGHTA and CDR2 is FQGNSA. V was clipped by 5 bases and J by 2 bases; unmatched bases: 9. This CDR3 has 15 amino acids. CDR3 residues: CASSPSSGTPYEQYF. The sequenced part of the CDR3 DNA is TGTGCCAGCAGCCCCTCCAGCGGGACCCCCTACGAG. Filled out from reference TRBV7-2 and TRBJ2-7, the complete variable domain reads GAGVSQSPSNKVTEKGKDVELRCDPISGHTALYWYRQSLGQGLEFLIYFQGNSAPDKSGLPSDRFSAERTGGSVSTLTIQRTQQEDSAVYLCASSPSSGTPYEQYFGPGTRLTVT.

A word on this clone: With the read ending 3 residues before the CDR3 end, the germline J gene is used to fill in that end. The V and J genes are TRBV5-4 and TRBJ2-7; D is perhaps TRBD2 (5 bases). Germline values: CDR1 SGHNT, CDR2 YYREEE (reference sequence). V was shortened by 0 bases and J by 2 bases, with 15 bases between the two germline ends. This CDR3 region has 16 residues. This CDR3 is CASSLAPPGIPYEQYF. The sequenced CDR3 bases are TGTGCCAGCAGCTTGGCCCCACCGGGGATTCCCTACGAG.

Comments on this clone: The CDR3 is cut off 3 residues early in the read; its end comes from the germline J gene. The chain employs TRBV6-2 or TRBV6-3 and TRBJ1-2, with 8 bases that match TRBD1. Germline V CDR1 and CDR2: MNHEY, SVGEGT. The length of the CDR3 is 14 residues. CDR3 bases read: TGTGCCAGCAGTTCCACAGGGGGGTCAGATACC. Translation: CASSSTGGSDT. The CDR3 in its entirety is CASSSTGGSDTYTF.

To note about this clone: The CDR3 goes on 3 residues after the read ends, and that part is filled in from the germline J gene. The chain has TRBV12-3 or TRBV12-4 and TRBJ2-5; 7 bases line up with TRBD1. V lost 4 bases and J lost 5; bases outside the gene matches: 7. The CDR3 covers 14 residues. The CDR3 here is CASSSTGLAETQYF. Incomplete CDR3 DNA: TGTGCCAGCAGTTCGACAGGGCTGGCTGAGACC.

Comments on this clone: The read is 3 residues too short to cover the CDR3 end, so that end is filled in from the germline J gene. The V and J genes are TRBV30 and TRBJ2-7; D possibly corresponds to TRBD2 (6 bases). Germline V lookup: CDR1 GTSNPN, CDR2 SVGIG (reference sequence). Deletions cut 4 bases from V and 6 bases from J, with 22 bases between. The CDR3 has 15 amino acids. The CDR3 bases that were read are TGTGCCTGGAAAACGGCGGGGACGTCAGTCTCCGAG. Encoded protein: CAWKTAGTSVSE. The CDR3 in its entirety is CAWKTAGTSVSEQYF.

On this clone: The read ends 3 residues shy of where the CDR3 ends; the end is completed using the germline J gene. The rearrangement links TRBV20-1 to TRBJ2-5, with 14 bases aligning to TRBD2. The ends lost 6 bases at V and 5 bases at J; junction bases unmatched: 20. Looked up from germline, CDR1 is DFQATT and CDR2 is SNEGSKA (reference sequence). This CDR3 region has 19 residues. The CDR3 bases that were read are TGCAGTGCGCCTATCCCTGGGACTAGCGGGAGCAGGGAGAGGGAGACC. Translating it yields CSAPIPGTSGSRERET. The CDR3 in its entirety is CSAPIPGTSGSRERETQYF.

As to this clone: The read comes to an end 3 residues before the CDR3 does, leaving the germline J gene to fill in the end. V is TRBV18 and J is TRBJ2-1; 7 bases map to TRBD1. Germline V gives CDR1 KGHSH, CDR2 LQKENI. The CDR3 sequence is 15 residues long. With V trimmed by 5 bases and J by 1 base, 5 bases remained unmatched. The DNA read from the CDR3 is TGTGCCAGCTCAAACAGGGGCAATTCCTACAATGAG. It specifies CASSNRGNSYNE. In full, the CDR3 is CASSNRGNSYNEQFF.

To note about this clone: The read falls 3 residues short of the CDR3 end, and the missing part is taken from the germline J gene. The rearrangement joins TRBV5-5 to TRBJ2-6, with D hard to call. V dropped 4 bases and J dropped 0 bases, with 5 bases sitting between them. Germline values: CDR1 SGHKS, CDR2 YYEKEE (reference sequence). This CDR3 region has 14 residues. CDR3 sequence reads: CASSVLSGANVLTF. The sequenced part of the CDR3 DNA is TGTGCCAGCAGCGTCCTCTCTGGGGCCAACGTC.

Of note for this clone: The CDR3 end falls 3 residues outside the read, so it is completed with the germline J gene. This chain uses TRBV20-1 with TRBJ2-7; 9 bases are a match to TRBD2. Germline V lookup: CDR1 DFQATT, CDR2 SNEGSKA (reference sequence). CDR3 length equals 17 residues. Losses at the gene ends were 4 bases for V and 0 bases for J; bases not matched to a gene: 13. The CDR3 is CSANPAASGAYSYEQYF. The sequenced part of the CDR3 DNA is TGCAGTGCTAATCCGGCGGCTAGCGGGGCCTACTCCTACGAG.

Details on this clone: The CDR3 end lies 3 residues beyond the end of the read and is filled in from the germline J gene. The chain carries TRBV20-1 and TRBJ2-7, with 13 bases fitting TRBD2. V gave up 2 bases and J gave up 2 bases; unmatched junction bases: 6. Germline values: CDR1 DFQATT, CDR2 SNEGSKA (reference sequence). This CDR3 has 16 residues. The covered CDR3 bases are TGCAGTGCTAGAACCGGGACTAGCGGGGATACCTACGAG. Protein sequence: CSARTGTSGDTYE. The whole CDR3 is CSARTGTSGDTYEQYF.

To note about this clone: From the germline J gene comes the end of the CDR3, since the read stops 3 residues before it. The genes are TRBV5-1 and TRBJ2-2; maybe TRBD1 (6 bases). The V end lost 3 bases, the J end lost 1 base, and 7 bases lay between the germline ends. CDR3 size: 14 residues. Germline V lookup: CDR1 SGHRS, CDR2 YFSETQ. The part of the CDR3 DNA that was read is TGCGCCAGCAGCTGGGGACAGAACACCGGGGAG. Amino acids: CASSWGQNTGE. In full, the CDR3 is CASSWGQNTGELFF.

About this clone itself: The read ends 3 residues shy of where the CDR3 ends; the end is completed using the germline J gene. The gene calls are TRBV20-1 and TRBJ2-7; TRBD1 aligns across 9 bases. The CDR3 is 14 residues long. Germline V gene lookup returns CDR1 DFQATT and CDR2 SNEGSKA (reference sequence). J was trimmed by 2 bases and V by 5 bases; bases with no gene match: 7. The CDR3 sequence: CSAYRDREAYEQYF. The sequenced CDR3 bases are TGCAGTGCTTATAGGGACAGGGAAGCCTACGAG.

For this clone: The read terminates 3 residues ahead of where the CDR3 ends, so the germline J gene completes it. J is TRBJ1-6 and V is TRBV18; 9 nucleotides line up with TRBD1. Germline V lookup: CDR1 KGHSH, CDR2 LQKENI. The trim removed 4 bases at V and 8 bases at J, leaving 6 bases unmatched. This CDR3 comprises 15 residues. Partial CDR3 DNA: TGTGCCAGCTCACGACAGGGGGGCTGGGATTCACCC. Protein sequence: CASSRQGGWDSP. The full CDR3 reads CASSRQGGWDSPLHF.

A word on this clone: Sequencing ends 3 residues short of the CDR3 end; the germline J gene provides the rest. This sequence joins TRBV19 and TRBJ2-1; 7 nucleotides agree with TRBD2. V dropped 0 bases and J dropped 2; count of bases not matched to a gene: 7. The CDR3 consists of 17 residues. Germline CDR1 LNHDA, CDR2 SQIVND (reference sequence). CDR3 DNA (partial): TGTGCCAGTAGTATAGATCTGTCTAGCGGCACCTACAATGAG. Protein product: CASSIDLSSGTYNE. The full-length CDR3 reads as CASSIDLSSGTYNEQFF.

With regard to this clone: The read is 3 residues too short to cover the CDR3 end, so that end is filled in from the germline J gene. The gene calls are TRBV6-4 and TRBJ2-3; 12 bases align to TRBD2. The CDR3 covers 15 residues. The germline V gene has CDR1 MRHNA and CDR2 SNTAGT. Trimming took 2 bases from V and 3 from J; bases not matched to a gene: 0. CDR3 in amino acids: CASSDGTSGTDTQYF. CDR3 bases read: TGTGCCAGCAGTGACGGGACTAGCGGGACAGATACG.